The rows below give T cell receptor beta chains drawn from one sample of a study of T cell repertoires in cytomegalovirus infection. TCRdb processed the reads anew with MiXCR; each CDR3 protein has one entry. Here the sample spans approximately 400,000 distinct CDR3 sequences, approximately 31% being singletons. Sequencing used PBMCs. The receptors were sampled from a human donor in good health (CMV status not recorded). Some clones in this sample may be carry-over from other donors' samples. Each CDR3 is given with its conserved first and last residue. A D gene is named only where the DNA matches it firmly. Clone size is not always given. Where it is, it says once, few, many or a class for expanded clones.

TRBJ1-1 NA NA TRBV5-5 CASSFRTVGTEAFF TGTGCCAGCAGCTTTCGGACAGTGGGCACTGAAGCTTTCTTT
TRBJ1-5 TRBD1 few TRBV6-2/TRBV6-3 CASSYSITHLTGQHF TGTGCCAGCAGTTACTCCATTACCCACCTGACAGGGCAGCATTTT
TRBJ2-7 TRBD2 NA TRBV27 CASSYRGGEGIGLYEQYF TGTGCCAGCAGTTACCGCGGGGGGGAGGGGATCGGGCTATACGAGCAGTACTTC
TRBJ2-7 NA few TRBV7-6 CASSLEIRGPTNRSYEQYF TGTGCCAGCAGCTTAGAGATACGGGGGCCTACAAACCGTTCCTACGAGCAGTACTTC
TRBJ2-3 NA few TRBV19 CASSVLGDTQYF TGTGCCAGTAGTGTATTAGGAGATACGCAGTATTTT
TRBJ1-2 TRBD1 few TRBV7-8 CASSLAEQGVDGYTF TGTGCCAGCAGCTTAGCCGAACAGGGGGTTGATGGCTACACCTTC
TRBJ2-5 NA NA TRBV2 CASSPQPGSGETQYF TGTGCCAGCAGCCCCCAACCAGGGTCCGGGGAGACCCAGTACTTC
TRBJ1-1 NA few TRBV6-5 CASNQRGSTEAFF TGTGCCAGCAACCAACGGGGGTCCACTGAAGCTTTCTTT
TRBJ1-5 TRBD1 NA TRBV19 CASNQGGYNQPQHF TGTGCCAGTAATCAGGGGGGTTACAATCAGCCCCAGCATTTT
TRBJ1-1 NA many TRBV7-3 CASSINRDDEAFF TGTGCCAGCAGCATCAACCGGGACGATGAAGCTTTCTTT
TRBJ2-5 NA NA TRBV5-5 CASSSLERGRETQSF TGTGCCAGCAGCTCCCTGGAAAGGGGTAGGGAGACCCAGTCCTTC
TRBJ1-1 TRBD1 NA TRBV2 CASSGDSDTEAFF TGTGCCAGCAGTGGGGACAGTGACACTGAAGCTTTCTTT
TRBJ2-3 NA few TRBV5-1 CASSTGAPPDTQYF TGCGCCAGCAGCACGGGAGCGCCACCGGATACGCAGTATTTT
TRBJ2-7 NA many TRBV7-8 CASSGTGTGSYEQYF TGTGCCAGCAGCGGAACCGGGACCGGATCCTACGAGCAGTACTTC
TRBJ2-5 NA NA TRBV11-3 CASSLDEREAQYF TGTGCCAGCAGCTTAGATGAGAGAGAAGCACAGTACTTC
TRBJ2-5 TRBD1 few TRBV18 CASSPSSVDRGQETQYF TGTGCCAGCTCACCGTCTAGCGTGGACAGGGGACAAGAGACCCAGTACTTC
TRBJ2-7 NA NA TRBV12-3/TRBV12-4 CASSLYGTNPTYEQYF TGTGCCAGCAGTTTATACGGCACGAACCCCACCTACGAGCAGTACTTC
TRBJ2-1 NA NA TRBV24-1 CATSDSGYSYNEQFF TGTGCCACCAGTGATTCCGGGTACTCCTACAATGAGCAGTTCTTC
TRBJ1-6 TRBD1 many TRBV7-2 CASSTKQGAYNSPLHF TGTGCCAGCAGCACAAAACAGGGGGCTTATAATTCACCCCTCCACTTT
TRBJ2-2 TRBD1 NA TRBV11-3 CASSLVPTGGSTGELFF TGTGCCAGCAGCTTAGTCCCAACAGGGGGAAGCACCGGGGAGCTGTTTTTT
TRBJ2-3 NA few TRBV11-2 CASSLSLGANTQYF TGTGCCAGCAGCTTGAGTCTCGGAGCGAATACGCAGTATTTT
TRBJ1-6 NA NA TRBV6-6 CASRAAPAAKSDSPLHF TGTGCCAGCCGGGCGGCCCCCGCGGCCAAGTCTGATTCACCCCTCCACTTT
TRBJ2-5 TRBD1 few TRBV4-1 CASSQGQGARGTQYF TGCGCCAGCAGCCAAGGTCAGGGGGCGCGTGGGACCCAGTACTTC
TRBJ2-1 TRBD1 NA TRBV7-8 CASSRPGTVKVYEQFF TGTGCCAGCAGCCGTCCCGGGACAGTGAAGGTCTATGAGCAGTTCTTC
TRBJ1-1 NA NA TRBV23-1 CASITRVYTEAFF TGCGCCAGCATCACCAGGGTGTACACTGAAGCTTTCTTT
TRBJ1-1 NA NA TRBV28 CASSPVHVTRRVAEAFF TGTGCCAGCAGCCCCGTGCACGTAACGCGGAGGGTGGCTGAAGCTTTCTTT
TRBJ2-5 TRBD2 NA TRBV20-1 CSARDGGGPQETQYF TGCAGTGCTAGAGATGGCGGGGGGCCGCAAGAGACCCAGTACTTC
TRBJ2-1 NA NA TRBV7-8 CASNPGWGGQYNEQFF TGTGCCAGCAACCCTGGTTGGGGGGGCCAGTACAATGAGCAGTTCTTC
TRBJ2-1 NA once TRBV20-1 CSARRLRGAINEQFF TGCAGTGCTAGGAGATTGAGGGGCGCCATCAATGAGCAGTTCTTC
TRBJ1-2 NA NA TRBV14 CASSQDSYYGYTF TGTGCCAGCAGCCAGGACAGCTACTATGGCTACACCTTC
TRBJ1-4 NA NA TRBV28 CASSSGQRGDNEKLFF TGTGCCAGCAGTTCAGGACAGAGGGGGGATAATGAAAAACTGTTTTTT